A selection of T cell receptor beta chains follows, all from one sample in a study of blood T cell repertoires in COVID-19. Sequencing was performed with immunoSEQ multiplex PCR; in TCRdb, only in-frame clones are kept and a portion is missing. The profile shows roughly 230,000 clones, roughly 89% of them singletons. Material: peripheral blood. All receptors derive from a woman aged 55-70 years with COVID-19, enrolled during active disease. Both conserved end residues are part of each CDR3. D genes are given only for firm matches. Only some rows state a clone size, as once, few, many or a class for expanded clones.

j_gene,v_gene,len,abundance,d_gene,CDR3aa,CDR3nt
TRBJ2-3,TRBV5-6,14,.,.,CASSDTESTDTQYF,TGTGCCAGCAGCGATACGGAGAGCACAGATACGCAGTATTTT
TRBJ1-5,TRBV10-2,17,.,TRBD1,CASSEFYDRGPYQPQHF,TGCGCCAGCAGTGAGTTTTATGACAGGGGGCCGTATCAGCCCCAGCATTTT
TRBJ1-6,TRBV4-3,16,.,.,CASSQDLQAPNSPLHF,TGCGCCAGCAGCCAAGATTTACAGGCTCCTAATTCACCCCTCCACTTT
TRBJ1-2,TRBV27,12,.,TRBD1,CASGRDRVGYTF,TGTGCCAGCGGTAGAGACAGGGTTGGCTACACCTTC
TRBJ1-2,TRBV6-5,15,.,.,CASRPMGPANYGYTF,TGTGCCAGCAGACCAATGGGCCCCGCTAACTATGGCTACACCTTC
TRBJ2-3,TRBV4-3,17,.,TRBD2,CASSQGATSGVTDTQYF,TGCGCCAGCAGCCAAGGGGCAACTAGCGGGGTCACAGATACGCAGTATTTT
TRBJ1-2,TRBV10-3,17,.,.,CAISESVAPNRDYGYTF,TGTGCCATCAGTGAATCAGTAGCGCCGAACAGGGACTATGGCTACACCTTC
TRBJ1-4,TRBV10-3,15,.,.,CAISELPGANEKLFF,TGTGCCATCAGTGAGTTACCGGGAGCGAATGAAAAACTGTTTTTT
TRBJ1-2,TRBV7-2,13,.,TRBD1,CASSPGQGLGYTF,TGTGCCAGCAGCCCCGGACAGGGGTTGGGCTACACCTTC
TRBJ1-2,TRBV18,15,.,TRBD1,CASSPDRGSGYGYTF,TGTGCCAGCTCGCCGGACAGGGGGTCGGGCTATGGCTACACCTTC
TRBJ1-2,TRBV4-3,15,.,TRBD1,CASSQATTGGYGYTF,TGCGCCAGCAGCCAAGCTACAACAGGGGGCTATGGCTACACCTTC
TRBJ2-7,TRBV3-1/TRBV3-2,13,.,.,CASSPDKESEQYF,TGTGCCAGCAGCCCTGACAAAGAATCCGAGCAGTACTTC
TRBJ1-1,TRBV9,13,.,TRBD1,CASSAGGATEAFF,TGTGCCAGCAGCGCAGGGGGCGCGACTGAAGCTTTCTTT
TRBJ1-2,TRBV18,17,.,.,CASSPLLRSAGEEGYTF,TGTGCCAGCTCACCATTGTTACGATCGGCAGGGGAAGAAGGCTACACCTTC
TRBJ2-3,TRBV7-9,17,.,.,CASSLATGTTKADTQYF,TGTGCCAGCAGCTTAGCCACCGGCACTACCAAGGCAGATACGCAGTATTTT
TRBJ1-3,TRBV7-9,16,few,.,CASSYTGTSLGNTIYF,TGTGCCAGCAGCTACACCGGGACAAGCCTTGGAAACACCATATATTTT
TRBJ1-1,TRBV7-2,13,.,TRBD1,CASSPEVDRSAFF,TGTGCCAGCAGCCCAGAGGTGGACAGGTCGGCTTTCTTT
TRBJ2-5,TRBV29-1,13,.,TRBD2,CSAPTSGRETQYF,TGCAGCGCTCCGACTAGCGGGCGGGAGACCCAGTACTTC
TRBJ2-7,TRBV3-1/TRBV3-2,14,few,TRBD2,CASSPRGGRYEQYF,TGTGCCAGCAGCCCCCGGGGGGGCCGATACGAGCAGTACTTC
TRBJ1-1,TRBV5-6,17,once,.,CASSLVGVQGQNTEAFF,TGTGCCAGCAGCTTGGTAGGCGTTCAGGGTCAGAACACTGAAGCTTTCTTT
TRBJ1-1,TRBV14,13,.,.,CASSRTWGTEAFF,TGTGCCAGCAGCCGGACTTGGGGCACTGAAGCTTTCTTT
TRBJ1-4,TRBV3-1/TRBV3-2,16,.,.,CASSQDLTGNNEKLFF,TGTGCCAGCAGCCAAGATCTTACGGGGAATAATGAAAAACTGTTTTTT
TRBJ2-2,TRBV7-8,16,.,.,CASSLRGPGNTGELFF,TGTGCCAGCAGCTTACGTGGTCCAGGGAACACCGGGGAGCTGTTTTTT
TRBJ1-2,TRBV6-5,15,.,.,CASSLEVGGQGGYTF,TGTGCCAGCAGTTTAGAGGTCGGGGGGCAAGGTGGCTACACCTTC
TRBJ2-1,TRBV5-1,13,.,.,CASSLDSYNEQFF,TGCGCCAGCAGCTTGGACAGCTACAATGAGCAGTTCTTC
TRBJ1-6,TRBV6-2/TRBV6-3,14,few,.,CASSWGPGPSPLHF,TGTGCCAGCAGTTGGGGGCCAGGACCTTCACCCCTCCACTTT
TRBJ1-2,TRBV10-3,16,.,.,CATRDERVWDNSGYTF,TGTGCCACCCGGGATGAACGGGTTTGGGATAATTCTGGCTACACCTTC
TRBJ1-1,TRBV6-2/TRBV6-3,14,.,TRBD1,CASSRPTGKTEAFF,TGTGCCAGCAGTCGCCCGACAGGGAAGACTGAAGCTTTCTTT
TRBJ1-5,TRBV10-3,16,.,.,CAISESRGVSNQPQHF,TGTGCCATCAGTGAGTCAAGGGGCGTTAGCAATCAGCCCCAGCATTTT
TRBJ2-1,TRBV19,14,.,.,CASEDGSSYNEQFF,TGTGCCAGTGAAGACGGGAGCTCCTACAATGAGCAGTTCTTC
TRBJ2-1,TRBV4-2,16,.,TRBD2,CASSQGVAGAGNEQFF,TGTGCCAGCAGCCAAGGAGTAGCGGGGGCGGGGAATGAGCAGTTCTTC
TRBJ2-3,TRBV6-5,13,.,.,CASRTGLTDTQYF,TGTGCCAGCAGAACAGGGCTCACAGATACGCAGTATTTT
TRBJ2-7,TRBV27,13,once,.,CASSFSSTYEQYF,TGTGCCAGCAGTTTTTCCAGTACCTACGAGCAGTACTTC
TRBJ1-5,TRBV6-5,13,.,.,CASRQGTSQPQHF,TGTGCCAGCAGACAGGGAACAAGTCAGCCCCAGCATTTT
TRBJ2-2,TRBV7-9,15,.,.,CASSLVGLNTGELFF,TGTGCCAGCAGCTTAGTTGGCTTAAACACCGGGGAGCTGTTTTTT
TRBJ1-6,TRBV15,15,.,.,CATSRGARGGSPLHF,TGTGCCACCAGCAGAGGGGCACGAGGGGGTTCACCCCTCCACTTT
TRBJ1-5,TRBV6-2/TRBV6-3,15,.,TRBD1,CASSRDRGGNQPQHF,TGTGCCAGCAGTAGGGACAGGGGGGGCAATCAGCCCCAGCATTTT
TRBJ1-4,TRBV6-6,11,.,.,CASERAKKLFF,TGTGCCAGCGAGAGAGCAAAAAAACTGTTTTTT
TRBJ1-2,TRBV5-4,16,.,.,CASSRNTQGDNYGYTF,TGTGCCAGCAGTCGGAACACACAGGGCGATAACTATGGCTACACCTTC
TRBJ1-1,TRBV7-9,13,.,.,CASSPPGESGAFF,TGTGCCAGCAGCCCCCCGGGGGAGTCGGGAGCTTTCTTT
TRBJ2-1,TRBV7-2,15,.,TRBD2,CASSWRLLAGVEQFF,TGTGCCAGCAGCTGGCGATTACTAGCGGGGGTGGAGCAGTTCTTC
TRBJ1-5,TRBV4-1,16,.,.,CASSQDRGRSNQPQHF,TGCGCCAGCAGCCAGGACCGAGGGAGGAGCAATCAGCCCCAGCATTTT
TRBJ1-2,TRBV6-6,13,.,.,CATAREPNYGYTF,TGTGCCACCGCCAGGGAACCCAACTATGGCTACACCTTC
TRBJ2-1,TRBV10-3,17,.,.,CAISETTVFLTYNEQFF,TGTGCCATCAGTGAGACCACAGTTTTCCTCACCTACAATGAGCAGTTCTTC
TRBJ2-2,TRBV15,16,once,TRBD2,CATDLAGVANTGELFF,TGTGCCACCGATTTGGCGGGGGTTGCGAACACCGGGGAGCTGTTTTTT
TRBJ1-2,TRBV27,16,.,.,CASRLGGVRGNYGYTF,TGTGCCAGCAGGCTTGGCGGGGTGAGGGGTAACTATGGCTACACCTTC
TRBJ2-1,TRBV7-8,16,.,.,CASSLVAGVTANEQFF,TGTGCCAGCAGCTTAGTGGCAGGGGTCACGGCCAATGAGCAGTTCTTC
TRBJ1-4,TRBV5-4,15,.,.,CASSRTGKADEKLFF,TGTGCCAGCAGCCGAACAGGGAAAGCAGATGAAAAACTGTTTTTT
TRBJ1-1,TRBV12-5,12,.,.,CASGFFNTEAFF,TGTGCTAGTGGTTTCTTCAACACTGAAGCTTTCTTT
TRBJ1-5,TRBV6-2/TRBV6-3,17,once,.,CASSYGPRGIGNQPQHF,TGTGCCAGCAGTTACGGACCCAGGGGAATAGGCAATCAGCCCCAGCATTTT
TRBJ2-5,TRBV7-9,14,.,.,CASSPPAGRTTQYF,TGTGCCAGCAGCCCCCCGGCAGGGCGGACGACCCAGTACTTC
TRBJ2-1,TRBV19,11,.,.,CASSISGEQFF,TGTGCCAGTAGTATTTCCGGTGAGCAGTTCTTC
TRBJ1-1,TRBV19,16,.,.,CASSIGGRRGNTEAFF,TGTGCCAGTAGTATAGGCGGAAGGAGGGGCAACACTGAAGCTTTCTTT
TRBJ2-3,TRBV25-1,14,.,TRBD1,CASTPGTGPTTQYF,TGTGCCAGCACCCCCGGGACAGGGCCAACTACGCAGTATTTT